A single sample is the source of the 3 T cell receptor beta chains below, sequenced in a study of blood T cell repertoires in COVID-19. The data were produced by immunoSEQ multiplex PCR, yet TCRdb's version contains in-frame clones alone and is incomplete. The sample carries about 170,000 clones, about 86% recorded once. The sample taken for sequencing was peripheral blood. The receptors stem from a man aged 18 to 35 with active or convalescent COVID-19.

The rearrangement links TRBV7-9 to TRBJ1-5, with D possibly being TRBD1 (5 bases). V lost 3 bases and J 2 bases, leaving 8 bases between the germline ends. CDR1 and CDR2 (germline): SEHNR, FQNEAQ (reference sequence). This CDR3 comprises 14 residues. The CDR3 reads CASSFTGGNQPQHF. CDR3 nucleotide sequence: TGTGCCAGCAGCTTCACAGGCGGCAATCAGCCCCAGCATTTT.

V and J are TRBV5-1 and TRBJ2-7, with 7 bases aligning to TRBD1. CDR3 length: 14 residues. V gave up 4 bases and J gave up 5 bases; unmatched junction bases: 9. Germline lookup yields CDR1 SGHRS and CDR2 YFSETQ. The CDR3 DNA sequence: TGCGCCAGCAGCCGGACAGGTTATCTGGACGAGCAGTACGTC. It encodes CASSRTGYLDEQYV.

This CDR3 reads CASSLAQGISSPLHF. The CDR3 DNA is TGTGCCAGCAGCTTAGCACAGGGAATCTCTTCACCCCTCCACTTT. The chain couples TRBV7-2 to TRBJ1-6; D is possibly TRBD1 (6 bases). The V gene's germline CDR1 is SGHTA and CDR2 FQGNSA. The ends were cut back, 0 bases at V and 9 bases at J, with 12 bases in the middle. The CDR3 totals 15 residues.